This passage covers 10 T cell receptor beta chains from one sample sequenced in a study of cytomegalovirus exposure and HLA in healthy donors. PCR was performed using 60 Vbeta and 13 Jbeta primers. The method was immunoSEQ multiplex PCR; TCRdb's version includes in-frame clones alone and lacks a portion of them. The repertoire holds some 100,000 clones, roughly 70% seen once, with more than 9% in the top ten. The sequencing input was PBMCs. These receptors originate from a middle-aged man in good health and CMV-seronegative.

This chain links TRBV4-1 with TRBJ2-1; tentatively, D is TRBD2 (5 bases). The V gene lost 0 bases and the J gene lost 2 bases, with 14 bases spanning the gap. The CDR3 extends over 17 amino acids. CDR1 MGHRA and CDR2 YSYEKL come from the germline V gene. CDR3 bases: TGCGCCAGCAGCCAAGATCCGGACTGGCTCCCCTACAATGAGCAGTTCTTC. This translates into CASSQDPDWLPYNEQFF.

The CDR3 bases are TGTGCCAGTAGCCAACGACAGGGGAGTTATCAGCCCCAGCATTTT. The encoded protein is CASSQRQGSYQPQHF. V usage is TRBV19 and J usage is TRBJ1-5; 8 nucleotides agree with TRBD1. From germline, CDR1 is LNHDA and CDR2 SQIVND (reference sequence). Trimming removed 6 bases from V and 5 bases from J; junction bases left unmatched: 9. This CDR3 contains 15 residues. The full variable domain, in which reference TRBV19 and TRBJ1-5 provide the parts outside the CDR3, is DGGITQSPKYLFRKEGQNVTLSCEQNLNHDAMYWYRQDPGQGLRLIYYSQIVNDFQKGDIAEGYSVSREKKESFPLTVTSAQKNPTAFYLCASSQRQGSYQPQHFGDGTRLSIL.

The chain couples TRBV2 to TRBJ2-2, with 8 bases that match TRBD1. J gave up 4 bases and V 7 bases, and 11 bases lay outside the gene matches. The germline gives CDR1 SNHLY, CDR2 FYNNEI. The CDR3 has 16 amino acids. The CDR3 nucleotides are TGTGCCAGCATGCGGAGTACAGGGGGGCCCACCGGGGAGCTGTTTTTT. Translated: CASMRSTGGPTGELFF.

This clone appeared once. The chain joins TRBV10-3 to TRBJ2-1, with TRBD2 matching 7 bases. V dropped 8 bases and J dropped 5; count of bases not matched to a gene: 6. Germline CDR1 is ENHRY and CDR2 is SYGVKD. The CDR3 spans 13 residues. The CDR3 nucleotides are TGTGCCATCTCATTTGCGGGGGACAATGAGCAGTTCTTC. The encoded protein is CAISFAGDNEQFF.

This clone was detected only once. CDR3 region: CASSLALAGRTGELFF. DNA of the CDR3: TGTGCCAGCAGCTTGGCGCTAGCAGGCCGCACCGGGGAGCTGTTTTTT. The rearrangement joins TRBV5-8 to TRBJ2-2; D possibly corresponds to TRBD2 (5 bases). Per germline, CDR1 SGHTS and CDR2 YDEGEE. CDR3 size: 16 residues. V lost 0 bases to trimming and J lost 4 bases, with 13 bases between them.

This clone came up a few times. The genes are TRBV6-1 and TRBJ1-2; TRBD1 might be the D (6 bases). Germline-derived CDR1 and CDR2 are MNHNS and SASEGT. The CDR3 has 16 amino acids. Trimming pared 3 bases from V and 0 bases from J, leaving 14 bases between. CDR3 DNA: TGTGCCAGCAGTGACTGGGGACACCGATCTAACTATGGCTACACCTTC. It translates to CASSDWGHRSNYGYTF.

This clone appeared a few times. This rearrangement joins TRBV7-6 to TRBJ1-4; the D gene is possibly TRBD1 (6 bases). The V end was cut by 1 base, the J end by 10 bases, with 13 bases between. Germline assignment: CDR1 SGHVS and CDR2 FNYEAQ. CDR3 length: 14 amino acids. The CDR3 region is CASSLDHRARKLFF. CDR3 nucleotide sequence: TGTGCCAGCAGCTTAGATCACAGGGCCCGAAAACTGTTTTTT. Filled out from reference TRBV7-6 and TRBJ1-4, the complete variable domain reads GAGVSQSPRYKVTKRGQDVALRCDPISGHVSLYWYRQALGQGPEFLTYFNYEAQQDKSGLPNDRFSAERPEGSISTLTIQRTEQRDSAMYRCASSLDHRARKLFFGSGTQLSVL.

The CDR3 sequence is CASSLTGEPQHF. The CDR3 DNA reads TGTGCCAGCAGTTTAACAGGGGAGCCCCAGCATTTT. This chain joins TRBV2 and TRBJ1-5; 7 positions agree with TRBD1. The CDR3 consists of 12 residues. CDR1 is SNHLY, CDR2 FYNNEI, per germline. V shed 5 bases and J 8 bases; nucleotides not matched to a gene: 3.

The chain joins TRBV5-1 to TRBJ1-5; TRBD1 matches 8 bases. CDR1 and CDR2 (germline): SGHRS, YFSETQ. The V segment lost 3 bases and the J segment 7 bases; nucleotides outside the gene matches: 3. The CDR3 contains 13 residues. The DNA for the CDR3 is TGCGCCAGCAGCTCACAGGGGGACCAGCCCCAGCATTTT. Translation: CASSSQGDQPQHF.

For the CDR3, the DNA is TGCGCCAGCAGCTTGGGAGGCCAGGGTCTTAGCTCCTACAATGAGCAGTTCTTC. Translating gives CASSLGGQGLSSYNEQFF. The chain combines TRBV5-1 with TRBJ2-1; a possible D gene is TRBD1 (5 bases). Deletions cut 0 bases from V and 0 bases from J, with 16 bases between. This CDR3 comprises 18 residues. Germline V gene data show CDR1 as SGHRS and CDR2 as YFSETQ.